This T cell receptor (beta chain) was observed in a study of response to subunit inactivated influenza vaccine. Study results and caveats: With each seasonal influenza vaccination, the authors suggested, few new T cells are recruited.

Each CDR3 protein gets one entry after TCRdb re-called the RT-PCR reads with MiXCR. The data contain about 170,000 distinct CDR3 sequences, approximately 12% of them singletons. This clonotype has a single count. The antigen is undetermined. Sequenced material: CD8+ T cells sorted from PBMCs, taken roughly 24 months after vaccination. The origin of this receptor is a man aged 50 to 69 who received an inactivated influenza vaccine.

Here the CDR3 reads CASSTTANYGYTF. In nucleotides, the CDR3 is TGTGCCAGCAGTACTACAGCGAACTATGGCTACACCTTC. The chain couples TRBV6-2 or TRBV6-3 to TRBJ1-2, with unresolved D. The germline V gene encodes CDR1 MNHEY and CDR2 SVGEGT. The CDR3 contains 13 residues. Trimming removed 5 bases from V and 2 bases from J, with 9 bases in between.